Below are 2 T cell receptor beta chains sequenced from a single sample in a study of cytomegalovirus exposure and HLA in healthy donors. Use of 60 Vbeta and 13 Jbeta primers characterized the PCR. Using immunoSEQ multiplex PCR, the repertoire was profiled, and TCRdb retains in-frame clones only, with some absent. Of about 89,000 clones in the sample, more than 70% were seen once. The sequencing sample was made of PBMCs. These receptors came from a young man in good health and CMV-seronegative.

This clone has only one observation. The chain has TRBV2 and TRBJ1-1; 8 nucleotides agree with TRBD1. The germline V gene encodes CDR1 SNHLY and CDR2 FYNNEI. The junction had 4 bases not matched to a gene; V was cut back by 7 bases and J by 3 bases. This CDR3 is built from 13 residues. The CDR3 protein is CASNRDRYTEAFF. The CDR3 region has the DNA TGTGCCAGCAACCGGGACAGGTACACTGAAGCTTTCTTT. The entire variable domain, with the rest obtained from reference TRBV2 and TRBJ1-1, is as follows: EPEVTQTPSHQVTQMGQEVILRCVPISNHLYFYWYRQILGQKVEFLVSFYNNEISEKSEIFDDQFSVERPDGSNFTLKIRSTKLEDSAMYFCASNRDRYTEAFFGQGTRLTVV.

The rearrangement joins TRBV4-2 to TRBJ1-2; no clear D gene. The ends were cut back, 0 bases at V and 0 bases at J, with 8 bases in the middle. The CDR3 covers 15 residues. Germline CDR1 is LGHNA and CDR2 is YNFKEQ. The chain's CDR3 is CASSQDSGSNYGYTF. For the CDR3, the DNA is TGTGCCAGCAGCCAAGATTCAGGATCTAACTATGGCTACACCTTC.